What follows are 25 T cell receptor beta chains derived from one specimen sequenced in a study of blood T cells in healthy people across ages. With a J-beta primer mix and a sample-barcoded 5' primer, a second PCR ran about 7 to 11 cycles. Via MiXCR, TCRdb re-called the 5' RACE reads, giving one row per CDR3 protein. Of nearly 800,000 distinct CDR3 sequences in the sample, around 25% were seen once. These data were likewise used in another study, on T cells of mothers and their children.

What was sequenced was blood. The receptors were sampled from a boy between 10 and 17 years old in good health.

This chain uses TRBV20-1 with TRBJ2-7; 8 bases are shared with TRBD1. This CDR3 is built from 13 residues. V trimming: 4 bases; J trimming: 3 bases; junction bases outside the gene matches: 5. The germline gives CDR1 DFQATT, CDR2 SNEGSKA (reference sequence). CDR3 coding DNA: TGCAGTGCTATCGGACAGGGAGTCTACGAGCAGTACTTC. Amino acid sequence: CSAIGQGVYEQYF.

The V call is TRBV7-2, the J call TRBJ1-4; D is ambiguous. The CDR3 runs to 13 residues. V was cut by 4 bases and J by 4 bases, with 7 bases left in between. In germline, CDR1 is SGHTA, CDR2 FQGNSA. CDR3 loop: CASSYGINEKLFF. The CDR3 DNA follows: TGTGCCAGCAGCTACGGAATTAATGAAAAACTGTTTTTT.

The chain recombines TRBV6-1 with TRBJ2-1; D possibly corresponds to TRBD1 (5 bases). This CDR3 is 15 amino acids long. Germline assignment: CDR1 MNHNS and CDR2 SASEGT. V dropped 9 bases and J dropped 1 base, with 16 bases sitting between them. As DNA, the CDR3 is TGTGCCAGTCATGACGCAGGGCGGTCCTACAATGAGCAGTTCTTC. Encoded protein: CASHDAGRSYNEQFF.

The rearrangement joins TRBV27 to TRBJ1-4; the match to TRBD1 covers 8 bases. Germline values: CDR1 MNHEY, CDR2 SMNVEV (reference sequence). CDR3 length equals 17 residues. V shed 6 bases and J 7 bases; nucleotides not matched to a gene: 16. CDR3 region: CASRIHSQGALSEKLFF. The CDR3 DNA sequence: TGTGCCAGCAGAATTCATTCCCAGGGGGCTTTGAGTGAAAAACTGTTTTTT.

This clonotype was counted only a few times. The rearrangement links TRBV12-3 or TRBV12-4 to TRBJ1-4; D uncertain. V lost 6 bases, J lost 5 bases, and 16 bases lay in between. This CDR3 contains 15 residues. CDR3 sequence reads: CASSRTVRHNEKLFF. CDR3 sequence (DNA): TGTGCCAGCAGCCGAACGGTCAGACACAATGAAAAACTGTTTTTT.

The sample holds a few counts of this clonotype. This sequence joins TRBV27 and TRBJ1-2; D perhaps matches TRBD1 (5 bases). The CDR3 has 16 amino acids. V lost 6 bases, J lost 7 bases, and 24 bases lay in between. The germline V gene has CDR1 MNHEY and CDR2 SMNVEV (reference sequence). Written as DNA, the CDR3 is TGTGCCAGCAGGGGGTATAGTGGCCCAGGGCTCTTTGGCTACACCTTC. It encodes CASRGYSGPGLFGYTF.

Here the CDR3 reads CASSLGQDSSYEQYF. CDR3 nucleotides: TGCGCCAGCAGCTTGGGGCAGGACTCGTCCTACGAGCAGTACTTC. V and J are TRBV5-1 and TRBJ2-7, with D possibly matching TRBD2 (5 bases). Trimming took off 0 bases at V and 1 base at J, with 11 bases between the two ends. The CDR3 sequence is 15 residues long. CDR1 SGHRS and CDR2 YFSETQ come from the germline V gene.

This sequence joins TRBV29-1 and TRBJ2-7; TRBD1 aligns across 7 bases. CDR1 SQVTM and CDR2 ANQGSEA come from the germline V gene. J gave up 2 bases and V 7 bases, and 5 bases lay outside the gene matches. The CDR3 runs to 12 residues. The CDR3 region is CSGTGITYEQYF. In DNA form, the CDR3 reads TGCAGCGGGACAGGTATCACCTACGAGCAGTACTTC.

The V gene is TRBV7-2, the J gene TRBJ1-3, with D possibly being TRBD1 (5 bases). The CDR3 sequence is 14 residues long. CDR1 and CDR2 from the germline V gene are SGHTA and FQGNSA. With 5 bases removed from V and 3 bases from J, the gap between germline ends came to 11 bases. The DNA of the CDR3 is TGTGCCAGCAGCCCCCGACAGATTGGAAACACCATATATTTT. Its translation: CASSPRQIGNTIYF.

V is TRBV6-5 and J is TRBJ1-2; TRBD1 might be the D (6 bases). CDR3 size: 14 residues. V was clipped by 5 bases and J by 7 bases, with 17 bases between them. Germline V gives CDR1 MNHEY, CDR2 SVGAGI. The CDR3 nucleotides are TGTGCCAGCAGTCAGGGGACATCCCAGGGTGGCTACACCTTC. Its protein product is CASSQGTSQGGYTF.

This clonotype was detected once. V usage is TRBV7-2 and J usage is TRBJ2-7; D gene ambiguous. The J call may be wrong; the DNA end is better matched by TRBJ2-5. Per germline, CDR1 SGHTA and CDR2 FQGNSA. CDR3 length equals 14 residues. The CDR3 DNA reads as TGTGCCAGCAGCTCCGCCTTGCGATCAGAGACCCAGTACTTC. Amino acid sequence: CASSSALRSETQYF.

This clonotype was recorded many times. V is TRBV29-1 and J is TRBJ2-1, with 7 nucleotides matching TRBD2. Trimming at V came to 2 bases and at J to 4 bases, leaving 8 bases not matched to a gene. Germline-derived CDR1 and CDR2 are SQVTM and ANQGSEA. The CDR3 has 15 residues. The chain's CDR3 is CSVERATSSYNEQFF. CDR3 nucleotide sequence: TGCAGCGTTGAACGCGCGACTAGCAGTTACAATGAGCAGTTCTTC.

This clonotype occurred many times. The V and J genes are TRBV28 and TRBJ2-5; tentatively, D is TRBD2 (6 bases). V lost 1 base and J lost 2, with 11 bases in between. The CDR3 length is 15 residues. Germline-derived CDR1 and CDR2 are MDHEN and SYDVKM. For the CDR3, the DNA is TGTGCCAGCAGTTTATCTGGCCTAGCGCAAGAGACCCAGTACTTC. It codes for CASSLSGLAQETQYF.

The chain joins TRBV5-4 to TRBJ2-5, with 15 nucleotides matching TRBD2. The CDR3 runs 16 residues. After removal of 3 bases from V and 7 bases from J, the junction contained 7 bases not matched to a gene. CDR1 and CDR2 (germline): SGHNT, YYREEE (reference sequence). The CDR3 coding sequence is TGTGCCAGCAGCTCGGGTGGACTAGCGGGAGGGGTGACCCAGTACTTC. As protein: CASSSGGLAGGVTQYF. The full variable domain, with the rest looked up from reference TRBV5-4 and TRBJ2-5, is ETGVTQSPTHLIKTRGQQVTLRCSSQSGHNTVSWYQQALGQGPQFIFQYYREEENGRGNFPPRFSGLQFPNYSSELNVNALELDDSALYLCASSSGGLAGGVTQYFGPGTRLLVL.

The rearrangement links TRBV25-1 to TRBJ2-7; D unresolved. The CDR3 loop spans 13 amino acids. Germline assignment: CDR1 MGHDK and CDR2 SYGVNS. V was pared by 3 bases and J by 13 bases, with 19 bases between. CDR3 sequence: CASSDTGAQACYF. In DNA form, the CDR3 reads TGTGCCAGCAGTGATACGGGCGCGCAGGCCTGTTACTTC.

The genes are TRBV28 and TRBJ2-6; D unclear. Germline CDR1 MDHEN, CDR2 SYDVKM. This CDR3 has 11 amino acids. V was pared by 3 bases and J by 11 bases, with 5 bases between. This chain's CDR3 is CASSFTHVLTF. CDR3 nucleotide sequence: TGTGCCAGCAGTTTCACTCACGTCCTGACTTTC.

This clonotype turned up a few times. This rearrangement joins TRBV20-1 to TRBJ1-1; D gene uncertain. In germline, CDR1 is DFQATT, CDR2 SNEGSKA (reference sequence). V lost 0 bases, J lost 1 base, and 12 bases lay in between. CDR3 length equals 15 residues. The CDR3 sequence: CSARDEQSSNTEAFF. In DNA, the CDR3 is TGCAGTGCTAGAGATGAGCAATCATCGAACACTGAAGCTTTCTTT.

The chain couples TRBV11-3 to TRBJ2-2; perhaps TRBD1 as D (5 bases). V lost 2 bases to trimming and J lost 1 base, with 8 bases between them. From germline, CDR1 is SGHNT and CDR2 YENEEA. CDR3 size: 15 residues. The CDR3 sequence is CASSLRTQNTGELFF. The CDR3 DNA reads TGTGCCAGCAGCTTACGGACACAGAACACCGGGGAGCTGTTTTTT.

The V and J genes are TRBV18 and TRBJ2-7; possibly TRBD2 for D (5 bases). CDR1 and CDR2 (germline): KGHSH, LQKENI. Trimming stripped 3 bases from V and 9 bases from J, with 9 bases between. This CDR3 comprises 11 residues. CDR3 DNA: TGTGCCAGCTCACCTGACTATGGGCAGTACTTC. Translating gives CASSPDYGQYF.

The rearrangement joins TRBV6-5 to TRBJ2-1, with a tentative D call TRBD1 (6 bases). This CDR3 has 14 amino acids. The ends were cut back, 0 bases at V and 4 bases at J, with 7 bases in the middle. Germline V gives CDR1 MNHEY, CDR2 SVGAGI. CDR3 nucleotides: TGTGCCAGCAGTTACTCGGACAGATACAATGAGCAGTTCTTC. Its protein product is CASSYSDRYNEQFF.

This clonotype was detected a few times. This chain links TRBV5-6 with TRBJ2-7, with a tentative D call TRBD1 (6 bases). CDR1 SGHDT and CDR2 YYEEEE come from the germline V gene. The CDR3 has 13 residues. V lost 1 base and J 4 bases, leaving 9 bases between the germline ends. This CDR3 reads CASSLRQAYEQYF. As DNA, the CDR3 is TGTGCCAGCAGCTTGAGACAGGCTTACGAGCAGTACTTC.

CDR3 DNA: TGTGCCAGCCCTAAGACGGGGGGTCAGCCCCAGCATTTT. Translated, it gives CASPKTGGQPQHF. The V and J genes are TRBV6-8 and TRBJ1-5, with D tentatively TRBD1 (5 bases). The CDR3 runs to 13 residues. Per the germline V gene, CDR1 is MNHGY and CDR2 is SAAAGT. The ends were cut back, 8 bases at V and 6 bases at J, with 14 bases in the middle.

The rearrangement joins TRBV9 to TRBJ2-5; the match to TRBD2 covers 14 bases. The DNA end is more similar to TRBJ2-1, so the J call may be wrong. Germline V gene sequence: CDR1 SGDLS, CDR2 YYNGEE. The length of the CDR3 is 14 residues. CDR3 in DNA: TGTGCCAGCAGCGTCGGACTAGCGGGGGGTGAGCAGTTCTTC. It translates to CASSVGLAGGEQFF.

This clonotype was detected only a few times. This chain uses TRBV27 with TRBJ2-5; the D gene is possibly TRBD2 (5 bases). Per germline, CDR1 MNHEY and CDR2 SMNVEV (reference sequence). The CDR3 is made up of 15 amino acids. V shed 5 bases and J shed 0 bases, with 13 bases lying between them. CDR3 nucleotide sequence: TGTGCCAGCAGTGGACCAACGGACTACCAAGAGACCCAGTACTTC. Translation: CASSGPTDYQETQYF.

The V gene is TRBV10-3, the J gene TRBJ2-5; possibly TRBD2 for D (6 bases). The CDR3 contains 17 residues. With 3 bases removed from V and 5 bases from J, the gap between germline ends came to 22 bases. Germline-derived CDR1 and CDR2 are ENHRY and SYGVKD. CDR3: CAISDPFKRAGTETQYF. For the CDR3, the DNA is TGTGCCATCAGTGACCCTTTTAAGCGGGCCGGTACGGAGACCCAGTACTTC.